The entry below gives a single TCR beta chain sequence along with its context. This entry comes from a study of blood T cell repertoires in COVID-19. Study background: Nucleic acid was either cDNA or gDNA, and it came from T cells, B-cell-depleted T cells, or PBMCs.

Original processing methods: Reference gene primer amplification in the assay estimated nucleated cell counts. Here immunoSEQ multiplex PCR was the method, and the copy in TCRdb shows in-frame clones only, minus some. V, J and clone size were drawn from that table, and D and trimming were deduced from the DNA. The table records more than 100,000 clones, roughly 84% of them present only once. Germline V gene data show CDR1 as SQVTM and CDR2 as ANQGSEA. The ends were cut back, 1 base at V and 7 bases at J, with 10 bases in the middle. The CDR3 is 12 residues long. This receptor was identified in a human donor in a cohort sampled during active COVID-19. Sequencing was performed on peripheral blood. The rearrangement joins TRBV29-1 to TRBJ1-2; D is possibly TRBD1 (5 bases). The CDR3 reads CSVEGDWFGYTF. The CDR3 nucleotides are TGCAGCGTTGAAGGGGACTGGTTTGGCTACACCTTC.